This T cell receptor (beta chain) was sequenced in a study of cytomegalovirus exposure and HLA in healthy donors. After removal of 0 bases from V and 12 bases from J, the junction contained 6 bases not matched to a gene. The germline CDR1 and CDR2 sequences are SGHTA and FQGTGA. CDR3 size: 15 residues. With 60 Vbeta and 13 Jbeta primers, the PCR was carried out. Clones were sequenced by immunoSEQ multiplex PCR, and TCRdb holds only the in-frame ones, with some missing. Among approximately 150,000 clones listed, around 79% were seen once. The sequenced sample consisted of PBMCs. The rearrangement joins TRBV7-3 to TRBJ2-1, with 12 bases lining up with TRBD1. The receptor was isolated from a female donor in good health and CMV-seronegative. In DNA form, the CDR3 reads TGTGCCAGCAGCTTAACGGGGGACAGGGGGCACGGGCAGTTCTTC. Residues: CASSLTGDRGHGQFF.